Described below is a single T cell receptor (beta chain) sequence and its context. The antigen remains unidentified. The sample is drawn from a study of T-cell reconstitution after alpha-beta-depleted transplantation in children. With 1 base removed from V and 9 bases from J, the gap between germline ends came to 21 bases. The CDR3 has 15 residues. The V gene's germline CDR1 is DFQATT and CDR2 SNEGSKA (reference sequence). Using unique molecular identifiers, the investigators prepared the TCRbeta library. TCRdb reprocessed the PCR reads via MiXCR and lists one record per CDR3 protein. Seen here are 550,000 to 800,000 distinct CDR3 sequences, about an eighth observed once, and the top ten hold roughly 0.84%. Findings of the study overall: A year had passed since transplant, and T-cell counts and diversity by then came mostly from newly produced T cells.

The J gene is TRBJ2-5, the V gene TRBV20-1, with D tentatively TRBD1 (6 bases). Sequenced here: PBMCs, sampled before TCRalphabeta/CD19-depleted stem cell transplant. The source is a girl between 2 and 10 years old with congenital amegakaryocytic thrombocytopenia, due to receive a stem cell transplant. CDR3 nucleotide sequence: TGCAGTGCTAGAGGGTCGTGGTCAGGGGCAGGGGCCCAGTACTTC. It yields the protein CSARGSWSGAGAQYF.